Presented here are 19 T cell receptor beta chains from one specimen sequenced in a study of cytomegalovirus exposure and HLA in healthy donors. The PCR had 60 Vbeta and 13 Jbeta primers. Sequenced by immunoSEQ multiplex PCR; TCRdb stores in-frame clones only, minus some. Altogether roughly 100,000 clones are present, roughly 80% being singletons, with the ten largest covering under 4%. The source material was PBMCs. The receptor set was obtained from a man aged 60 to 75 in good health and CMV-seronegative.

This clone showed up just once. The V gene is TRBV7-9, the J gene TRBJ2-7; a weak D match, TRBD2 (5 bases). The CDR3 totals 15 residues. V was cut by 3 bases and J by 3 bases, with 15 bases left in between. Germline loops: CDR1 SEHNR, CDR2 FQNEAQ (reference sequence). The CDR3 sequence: CASSFEVAYDYEQYV. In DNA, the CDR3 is TGTGCCAGCAGCTTTGAAGTAGCGTACGACTACGAGCAGTACGTC.

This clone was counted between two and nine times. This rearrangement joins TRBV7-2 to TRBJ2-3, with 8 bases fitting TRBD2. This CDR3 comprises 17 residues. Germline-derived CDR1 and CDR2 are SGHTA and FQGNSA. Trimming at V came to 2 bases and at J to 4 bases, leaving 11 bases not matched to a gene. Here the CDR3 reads CASSLRPGGPWADTQYF. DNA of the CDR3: TGTGCCAGCAGCTTAAGACCGGGGGGGCCTTGGGCAGATACGCAGTATTTT.

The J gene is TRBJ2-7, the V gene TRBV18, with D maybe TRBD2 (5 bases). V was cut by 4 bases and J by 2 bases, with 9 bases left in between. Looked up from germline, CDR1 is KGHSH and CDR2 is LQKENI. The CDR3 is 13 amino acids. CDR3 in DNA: TGTGCCAGCTCACTCGGGAAAGCCTACGAGCAGTACTTC. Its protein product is CASSLGKAYEQYF.

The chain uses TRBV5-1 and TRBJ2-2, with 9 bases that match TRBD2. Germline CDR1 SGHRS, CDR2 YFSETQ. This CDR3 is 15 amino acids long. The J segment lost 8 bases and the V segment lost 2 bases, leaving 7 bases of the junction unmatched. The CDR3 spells CASSFVAGVTGELFF. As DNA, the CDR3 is TGCGCCAGCAGCTTTGTAGCGGGGGTAACTGGGGAGCTGTTTTTT.

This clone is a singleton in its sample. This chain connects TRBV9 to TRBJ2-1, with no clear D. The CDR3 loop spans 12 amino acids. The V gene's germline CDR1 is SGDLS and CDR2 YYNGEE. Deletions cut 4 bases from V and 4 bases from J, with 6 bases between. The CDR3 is CASSNLYNEQFF. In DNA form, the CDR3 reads TGTGCCAGCAGCAACTTATACAATGAGCAGTTCTTC.

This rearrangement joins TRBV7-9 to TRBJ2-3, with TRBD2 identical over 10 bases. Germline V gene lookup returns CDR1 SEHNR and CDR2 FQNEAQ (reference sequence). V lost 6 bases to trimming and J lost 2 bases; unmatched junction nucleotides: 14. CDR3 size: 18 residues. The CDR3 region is CASRSRASGGLNTDTQYF. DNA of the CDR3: TGTGCCAGCAGATCCCGCGCTAGCGGGGGCCTAAACACAGATACGCAGTATTTT. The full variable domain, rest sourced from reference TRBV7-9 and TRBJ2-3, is DTGVSQNPRHKITKRGQNVTFRCDPISEHNRLYWYRQTLGQGPEFLTYFQNEAQLEKSRLLSDRFSAERPKGSFSTLEIQRTEQGDSAMYLCASRSRASGGLNTDTQYFGPGTRLTVL.

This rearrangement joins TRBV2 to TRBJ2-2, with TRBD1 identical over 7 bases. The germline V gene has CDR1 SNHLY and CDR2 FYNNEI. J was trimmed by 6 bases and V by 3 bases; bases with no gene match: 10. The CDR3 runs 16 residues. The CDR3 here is CASSDPNRGFPGELFF. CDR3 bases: TGTGCCAGCAGTGACCCTAACAGGGGATTTCCCGGGGAGCTGTTTTTT.

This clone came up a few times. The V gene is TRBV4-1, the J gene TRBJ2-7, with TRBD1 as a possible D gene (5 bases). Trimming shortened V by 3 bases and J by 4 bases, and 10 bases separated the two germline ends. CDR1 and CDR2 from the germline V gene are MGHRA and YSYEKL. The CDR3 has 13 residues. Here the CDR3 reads CASSQGDSYEQYF. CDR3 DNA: TGCGCCAGCAGCCAGGGTGACAGTTACGAGCAGTACTTC.

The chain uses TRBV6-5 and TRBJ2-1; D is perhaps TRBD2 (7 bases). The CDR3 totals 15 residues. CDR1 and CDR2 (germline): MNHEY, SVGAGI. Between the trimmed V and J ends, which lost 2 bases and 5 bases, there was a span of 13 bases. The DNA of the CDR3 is TGTGCCAGCAGTTACGTGGGGGGGGGCAACAATGAGCAGTTCTTC. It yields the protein CASSYVGGGNNEQFF.

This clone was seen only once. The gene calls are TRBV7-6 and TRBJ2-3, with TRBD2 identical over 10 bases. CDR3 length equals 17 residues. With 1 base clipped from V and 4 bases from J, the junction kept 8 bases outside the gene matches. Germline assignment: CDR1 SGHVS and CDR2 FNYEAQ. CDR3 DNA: TGTGCCAGCAGCTTAGGGGGAGCGGGGGGGCGGTCAGATACGCAGTATTTT. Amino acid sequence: CASSLGGAGGRSDTQYF.

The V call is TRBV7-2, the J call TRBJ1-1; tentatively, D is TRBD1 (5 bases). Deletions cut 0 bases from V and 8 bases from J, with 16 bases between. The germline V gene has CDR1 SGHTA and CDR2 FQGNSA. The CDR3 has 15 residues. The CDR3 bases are TGTGCCAGCAGCTTAGCGCTAGCCTCGGGGGGGGAAGCTTTCTTT. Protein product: CASSLALASGGEAFF.

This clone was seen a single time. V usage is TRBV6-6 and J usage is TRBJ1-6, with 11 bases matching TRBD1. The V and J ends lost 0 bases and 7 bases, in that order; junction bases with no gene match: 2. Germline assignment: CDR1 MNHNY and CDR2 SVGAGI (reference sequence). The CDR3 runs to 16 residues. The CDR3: CASSYSGTGGNSPLHF. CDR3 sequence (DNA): TGTGCCAGCAGTTACTCTGGGACAGGGGGGAATTCACCCCTCCACTTT.

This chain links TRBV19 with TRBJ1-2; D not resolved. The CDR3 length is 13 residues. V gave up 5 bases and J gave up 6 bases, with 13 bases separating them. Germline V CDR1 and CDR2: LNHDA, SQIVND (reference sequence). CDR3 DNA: TGTGCCAGTAGTGCCCGGGGAAGGGATGGCTACACCTTC. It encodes CASSARGRDGYTF.

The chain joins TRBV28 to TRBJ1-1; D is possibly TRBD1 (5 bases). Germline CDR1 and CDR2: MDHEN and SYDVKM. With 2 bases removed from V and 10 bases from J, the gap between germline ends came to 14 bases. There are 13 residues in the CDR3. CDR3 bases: TGTGCCAGCAGTTTAGGGGGGGGGAGGGGAGCTTTCTTT. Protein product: CASSLGGGRGAFF.

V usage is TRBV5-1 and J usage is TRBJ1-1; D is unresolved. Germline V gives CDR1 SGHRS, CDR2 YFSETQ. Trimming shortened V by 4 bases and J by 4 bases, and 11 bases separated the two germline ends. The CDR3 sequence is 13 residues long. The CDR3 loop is CASSDGDRTEAFF. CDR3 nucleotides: TGCGCCAGCAGCGACGGGGATCGCACTGAAGCTTTCTTT.

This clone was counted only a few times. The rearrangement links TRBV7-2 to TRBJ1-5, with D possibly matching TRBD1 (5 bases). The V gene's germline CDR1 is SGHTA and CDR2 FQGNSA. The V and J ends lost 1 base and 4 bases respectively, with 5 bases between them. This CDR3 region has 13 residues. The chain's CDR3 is CASSLGQNQPQHF. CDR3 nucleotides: TGTGCCAGCAGCTTAGGACAGAATCAGCCCCAGCATTTT.

In DNA, the CDR3 is TGTGCCATCAGTGCCCCCCGAGGGGGAAGTTGGAGCACTGAAGCTTTCTTT. Residues: CAISAPRGGSWSTEAFF. This chain joins TRBV10-3 and TRBJ1-1; a weak D match, TRBD1 (6 bases). Germline values: CDR1 ENHRY, CDR2 SYGVKD. The CDR3 length is 17 residues. V lost 4 bases and J 4 bases, leaving 22 bases between the germline ends.

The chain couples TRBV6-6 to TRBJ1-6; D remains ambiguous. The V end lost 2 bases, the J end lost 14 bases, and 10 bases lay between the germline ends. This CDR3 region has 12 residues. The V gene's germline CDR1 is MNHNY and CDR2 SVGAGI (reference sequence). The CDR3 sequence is CASSYRGEALHF. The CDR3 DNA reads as TGTGCCAGCAGTTACCGCGGGGAGGCCCTCCACTTT.

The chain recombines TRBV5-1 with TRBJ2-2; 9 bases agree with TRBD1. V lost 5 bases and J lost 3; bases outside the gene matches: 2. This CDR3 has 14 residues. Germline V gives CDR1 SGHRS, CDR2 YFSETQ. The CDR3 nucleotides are TGCGCCAGCAGTAGGACAGGGGACACCGGGGAGCTGTTTTTT. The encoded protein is CASSRTGDTGELFF.